This TCR beta chain was sequenced for a study of OX40 agonist ivuxolimab in advanced cancers. Study as a whole: Subjects had a mean age of around 60 years, with a range of about 23 to 79; around 80% were male. Findings and caveats of the study: CD8+ T cells (on average) carried more expanded clones than CD4+ T cells.

Repertoires were generated with immunoSEQ multiplex PCR, while TCRdb's copy carries only in-frame clones and drops some. The repertoire holds tens of thousands of clones, 70% to 90% seen once, with 1.5% to 2.5% in the top ten. If patients had autoimmune disease history or systemic immunosuppression, they were excluded. Collection of blood occurred at baseline, at cycle 4 day 1, and at cycle 7 day 1. Turning to this clone: What it binds is not known.

Trimming stripped 5 bases from V and 3 bases from J, with 5 bases between. The CDR3 is made up of 12 amino acids. Germline V gives CDR1 SEHNR, CDR2 FQNEAQ (reference sequence). The sample was CD4+ or CD8+ T cells sorted from blood, taken in a trial of the OX40 agonist ivuxolimab. The TCR was taken from an adult with an advanced solid tumor such as melanoma, head and neck, liver or kidney cancer. The J gene is TRBJ1-5, the V gene TRBV7-9; D is unresolved. The chain's CDR3 is CASSLLNQPQHF. The CDR3 bases are TGTGCCAGCAGCCTACTCAATCAGCCCCAGCATTTT.